These 5 T cell receptor beta chains were sequenced from one sample in a study of blood T cell repertoires in COVID-19. The assay was immunoSEQ multiplex PCR, and TCRdb's table has in-frame clones only and misses some. The data contain over 250,000 clones, around nine tenths of them singletons. The sample consisted of peripheral blood. Receptors were obtained from a man between 40 and 49 years old who had recovered from COVID-19.

The V call is TRBV19, the J call TRBJ1-4; 7 positions agree with TRBD1. Germline trimming cut 9 bases from V and 4 bases from J; bases unmatched to any gene: 5. Per germline, CDR1 LNHDA and CDR2 SQIVND (reference sequence). CDR3 length equals 13 residues. CDR3 residues: CASGTANNEKLFF. Here the CDR3 DNA reads TGTGCCAGCGGGACAGCGAATAATGAAAAACTGTTTTTT.

The CDR3 region has the DNA TGTGCCAGTAGCCCCGACAGCTATAACTATGGCTACACCTTC. This codes for CASSPDSYNYGYTF. The chain is built from TRBV19 and TRBJ1-2; TRBD1 is a possible D gene (5 bases). The CDR3 is 14 amino acids. V was pared by 6 bases and J by 1 base, with 12 bases between. Germline-derived CDR1 and CDR2 are LNHDA and SQIVND (reference sequence).

V and J are TRBV4-3 and TRBJ2-3; weak D call: TRBD2 (7 bases). Germline V gene sequence: CDR1 LGHNA, CDR2 YSLEER. The CDR3 length is 15 residues. Trimming shortened V by 1 base and J by 8 bases, and 16 bases separated the two germline ends. The CDR3 loop reads CASSQGSGGRGTQYF. In nucleotides, the CDR3 is TGCGCCAGCAGCCAAGGGTCGGGGGGCAGGGGTACGCAGTATTTT.

V gene TRBV7-3 combines with J gene TRBJ2-1; 11 nucleotides line up with TRBD2. The germline V gene encodes CDR1 SGHTA and CDR2 FQGTGA. The V gene end was trimmed by 10 bases and the J gene end by 4 bases; junction bases not matched to a gene: 9. The CDR3 length is 15 residues. CDR3 coding DNA: TGTGCCAACCTTTGGGGACTAGCGGAGTACAATGAGCAGTTCTTC. Translation: CANLWGLAEYNEQFF.

This sequence joins TRBV3-1 (or the pseudogene TRBV3-2) and TRBJ1-1; 7 bases align to TRBD1. There are 14 residues in the CDR3. The trim removed 4 bases at V and 2 bases at J, leaving 4 bases unmatched. In germline, CDR1 is LGHDT, CDR2 YNNKEL (reference sequence). DNA for the CDR3: TGTGCCAGCAGCCTAAGGGGGCAAAACACTGAAGCTTTCTTT. Translation gives CASSLRGQNTEAFF.